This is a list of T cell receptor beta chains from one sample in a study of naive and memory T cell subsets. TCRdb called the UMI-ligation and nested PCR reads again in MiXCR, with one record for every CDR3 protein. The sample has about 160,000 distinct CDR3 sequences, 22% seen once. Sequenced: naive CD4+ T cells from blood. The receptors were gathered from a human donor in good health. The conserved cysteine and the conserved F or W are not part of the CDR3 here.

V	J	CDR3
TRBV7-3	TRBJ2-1	ASSFSGRVSYNEQF
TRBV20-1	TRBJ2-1	SAYPGQGMNEQF
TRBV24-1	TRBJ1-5	ATSDWGGQGRDQPQH
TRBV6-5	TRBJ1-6	ASSRGKVDSPLH
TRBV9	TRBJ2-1	ASSPEAAAGGSYNEQF
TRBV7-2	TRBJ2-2	ASSLLARGRANTGELF
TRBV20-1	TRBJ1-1	SASARRGNTEAF
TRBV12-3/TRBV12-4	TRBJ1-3	ASSSQRSGTVPSTIY
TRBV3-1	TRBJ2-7	ASSQVGRRPYEQY
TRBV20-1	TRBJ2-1	SAKLYGGMQF
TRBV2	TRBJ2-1	ASRRGLAGAEQF
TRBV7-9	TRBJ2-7	ASSFGPLLDYEQY
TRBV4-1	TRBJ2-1	ASSQGRGGRGYNEQF
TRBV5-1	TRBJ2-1	ASSPGSRGSYNEQF
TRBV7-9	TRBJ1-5	ASSLGGGSYQPQH
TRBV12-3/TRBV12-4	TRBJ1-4	ASSLDRTNEKLF
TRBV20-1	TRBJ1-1	SARDIPGGTEAF
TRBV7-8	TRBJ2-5	ASSFPRTRQGQETQY
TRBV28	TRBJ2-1	ASSLQTLYEQF
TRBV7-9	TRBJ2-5	ASSFGGLETQY
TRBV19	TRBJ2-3	ASSSPLESTDTQY
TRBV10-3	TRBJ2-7	AIRDNRGDYEQY
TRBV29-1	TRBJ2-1	SGAYNSYNEQF
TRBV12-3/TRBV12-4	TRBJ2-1	ASGTSGKNEQF
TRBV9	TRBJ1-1	ASSVVPNTEAF
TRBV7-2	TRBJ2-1	ASSRTTQGSNHLGEQF
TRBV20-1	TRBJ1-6	SAGHLISPLH
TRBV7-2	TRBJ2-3	ASSLVGPTDTQY
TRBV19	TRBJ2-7	ASSDGTGLFEQY
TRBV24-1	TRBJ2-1	ATSDRGSGRSYNEQF
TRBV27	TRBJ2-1	ASSLLDRVPINEQF
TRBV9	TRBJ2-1	ASSASGRPISSYNEQF
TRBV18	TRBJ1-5	ASSPQQGNQPQH
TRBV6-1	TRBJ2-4	ASSELGEAKNIQY
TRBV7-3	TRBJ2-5	ASSRGQGETQY
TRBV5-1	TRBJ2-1	ASSLEIAGANNEQF
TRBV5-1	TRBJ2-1	ASSSDQPYNEQF
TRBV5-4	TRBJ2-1	ASSSNPITGGEQF
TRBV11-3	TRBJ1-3	ASSLGQGISGNTIY
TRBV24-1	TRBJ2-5	ATSDGGSSETQY
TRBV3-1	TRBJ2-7	ASSPLRGEQY
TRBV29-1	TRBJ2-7	SVPLEKGLAGGPDYEQY
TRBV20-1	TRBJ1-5	SALSPQSQPQH
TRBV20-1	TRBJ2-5	SARPDGLAGLGTQY
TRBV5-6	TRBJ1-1	ASSLRILAGKTEAF
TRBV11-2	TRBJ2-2	ASSSGQGTKRRTGELF
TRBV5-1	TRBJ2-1	ASSSGTSGVNEQF
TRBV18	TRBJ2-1	ASSPPTSGRALYNEQF
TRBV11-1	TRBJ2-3	ASSLAASGISTDTQY
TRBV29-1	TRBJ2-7	SVGNPRGHEQY